This T cell receptor (beta chain) was captured in a study of low-dose radiotherapy and immunotherapy resistance in tumors. The time point denotes: after trial treatment. The treatment was: LDRT plus nivolumab, ipilimumab, low-dose cyclophosphamide and aspirin (RACIN trial). Those who qualified had advanced solid tumors (lacking tumor-infiltrating lymphocytes). This clonotype was counted ten times or more. Germline CDR1 reads DFQATT; CDR2 reads SNEGSKA (reference sequence). The CDR3 is 16 residues long. With V trimmed by 3 bases and J by 2 bases, 11 bases remained unmatched. Covering alpha and beta chains, TRAV- and TRBV-specific primers were used for the first-strand cDNA. Amplification, which lasted 20 PCR cycles, used a constant-region primer and V-primer adapter to amplify TCRs. TCRdb itself ran the reads through MiXCR, one entry per CDR3 protein. Of nearly 60,000 distinct CDR3 sequences detected, 20% to 25% appear once; the ten largest clones hold 6.7%.

This receptor was identified in a male donor with prostate cancer. Source: PBMCs, taken after low-dose radiotherapy plus immunotherapy. The V call is TRBV20-1, the J call TRBJ2-7; the match to TRBD2 covers 9 bases. CDR3 nucleotides: TGCAGTGCTAGCGGCGGTATAGCGGGAGTTGCCTACGAGCAGTACTTC. It is translated as CSASGGIAGVAYEQYF.